The next 24 T cell receptor beta chains were all read from a single sample in a study of blood T cells in healthy people across ages. The authors ran a second PCR of roughly 6 to 12 cycles using a sample-barcoded 5' primer and a J-beta primer mix. Each CDR3 protein is one row after TCRdb ran MiXCR on the 5' RACE reads. The repertoire holds roughly 680,000 distinct CDR3 sequences, with over 20% as singletons. Specimen: blood. Receptors originate from a man in his 70s in good health.

This chain uses TRBV6-1 with TRBJ2-1; D is perhaps TRBD2 (5 bases). The CDR3 runs to 13 residues. Trimming left V 11 bases short and J 1 base short, with 12 bases between. CDR1 MNHNS and CDR2 SASEGT come from the germline V gene. CDR3 sequence reads: CAGSRFSYNEQFF. In DNA form, the CDR3 reads TGTGCCGGGAGCCGCTTTTCCTACAATGAGCAGTTCTTC.

This clonotype showed up just a few times. The chain employs TRBV4-3 and TRBJ2-5, with unresolved D. The CDR3 runs 13 residues. The germline V and J ends were trimmed by 1 base and 7 bases, with 10 bases remaining between them. The V gene's germline CDR1 is LGHNA and CDR2 YSLEER. The CDR3 coding sequence is TGCGCCAGCAGCCAAGGTCAAGATAGGACCCAGTACTTC. Translation gives CASSQGQDRTQYF.

V gene TRBV7-8 combines with J gene TRBJ1-1; no reliable D call. V was shortened by 6 bases and J by 0 bases, with 8 bases between the two germline ends. The CDR3 totals 13 residues. From germline, CDR1 is SGHVS and CDR2 FQNEAQ. The CDR3 region is CASRYDLNTEAFF. In DNA, the CDR3 is TGTGCCAGCAGATACGACTTGAACACTGAAGCTTTCTTT. The whole variable domain, filled in from reference TRBV7-8 and TRBJ1-1, reads GAGVSQSPRYKVAKRGQDVALRCDPISGHVSLFWYQQALGQGPEFLTYFQNEAQLDKSGLPSDRFFAERPEGSVSTLKIQRTQQEDSAVYLCASRYDLNTEAFFGQGTRLTVV.

The table lists this clonotype with a few counts. The V gene is TRBV7-8, the J gene TRBJ2-1; TRBD2 matches at 10 bases. The ends lost 0 bases at V and 4 bases at J; junction bases unmatched: 9. CDR1 and CDR2 from the germline V gene are SGHVS and FQNEAQ. This CDR3 is built from 18 residues. Here the CDR3 DNA reads TGTGCCAGCAGCTTAGCGTCTTCGACTAGCGGGCGTTACAATGAGCAGTTCTTC. Translated, it gives CASSLASSTSGRYNEQFF.

Comments on this clonotype: One junction end disagrees with the germline gene, perhaps due to a read error. The chain carries TRBV28 and TRBJ2-3; 7 bases agree with TRBD1. The CDR3 extends over 14 amino acids. CDR1 and CDR2 from the germline V gene are MDHEN and SYDVKM. CDR3 protein: CASGLQGSTDTQYF. CDR3 coding DNA: TGTGCCAGCGGTTTACAGGGGTCCACAGATACGCAGTATTTT.

This clonotype showed up just a few times. The chain recombines TRBV28 with TRBJ2-1; 9 positions agree with TRBD2. V lost 3 bases and J lost 1; bases outside the gene matches: 7. CDR1 is MDHEN and CDR2 is SYDVKM in the germline V gene. The CDR3 loop spans 17 amino acids. CDR3 sequence (DNA): TGTGCCAGCAGTTTTAGGGTAGCGGGAGTTTCCTACAATGAGCAGTTCTTC. Its translation: CASSFRVAGVSYNEQFF.

In this sample, this clonotype turned up many times. The gene calls are TRBV5-6 and TRBJ2-7, with 10 bases aligning to TRBD2. Trimming took 0 bases from V and 0 from J; bases not matched to a gene: 3. CDR1 is SGHDT, CDR2 YYEEEE, per germline. The CDR3 is 16 amino acids. The CDR3 spells CASSLGLAGVSYEQYF. In nucleotides, the CDR3 is TGTGCCAGCAGCTTGGGTCTAGCGGGAGTCTCCTACGAGCAGTACTTC.

Many counts were recorded for this clonotype. The rearrangement joins TRBV7-9 to TRBJ2-7, with D possibly matching TRBD2 (5 bases). Germline CDR1 reads SEHNR; CDR2 reads FQNEAQ (reference sequence). Trimming cost V 3 bases and J 7 bases, with 10 bases left between them. There are 12 residues in the CDR3. The CDR3 sequence is CASSLSSGEQYF. CDR3 DNA sequence: TGTGCCAGCAGCTTGTCTTCGGGGGAGCAGTACTTC.

The table lists this clonotype with a few counts. The chain carries TRBV20-1 and TRBJ2-1, with TRBD2 matching over 14 bases. CDR1 is DFQATT and CDR2 is SNEGSKA in the germline V gene (reference sequence). V lost 1 base, J lost 10 bases, and 12 bases stayed unmatched. This CDR3 is 17 amino acids long. The CDR3 spells CSARGSGGTSGRREQFF. CDR3 DNA sequence: TGCAGTGCTAGAGGTAGCGGGGGGACTAGCGGGAGACGGGAGCAGTTCTTC.

The chain carries TRBV6-4 and TRBJ2-2; D remains unclear. The CDR3 contains 13 residues. The V gene's germline CDR1 is MRHNA and CDR2 SNTAGT. V was pared by 3 bases and J by 4 bases, with 6 bases between. The CDR3 coding sequence is TGTGCCAGCAGTGAACAGACCACCGGGGAGCTGTTTTTT. This encodes CASSEQTTGELFF.

This sequence joins TRBV28 and TRBJ2-1; no reliable D call. CDR1 is MDHEN, CDR2 SYDVKM, per germline. V was clipped by 5 bases and J by 5 bases, with 13 bases between them. The CDR3 covers 14 residues. The CDR3 reads CASSLGSPNNEQFF. The CDR3 nucleotides read TGTGCCAGCAGTCTCGGGTCACCCAACAATGAGCAGTTCTTC. The full variable domain, with the rest looked up from reference TRBV28 and TRBJ2-1, is DVKVTQSSRYLVKRTGEKVFLECVQDMDHENMFWYRQDPGLGLRLIYFSYDVKMKEKGDIPEGYSVSREKKERFSLILESASTNQTSMYLCASSLGSPNNEQFFGPGTRLTVL.

This clonotype has just a few counts. The chain has TRBV6-5 and TRBJ1-2; weak D call: TRBD1 (5 bases). V shed 6 bases and J shed 5 bases, with 19 bases lying between them. This CDR3 region has 15 residues. Germline V gene sequence: CDR1 MNHEY, CDR2 SVGAGI. For the CDR3, the DNA is TGTGCCAGCAGCCTACTGGGGGAGCGCGGGTATGGCTACACCTTC. Its protein product is CASSLLGERGYGYTF.

The rearrangement uses TRBV11-2 and TRBJ2-7; 8 bases are a match to TRBD1. This CDR3 has 14 residues. V shed 4 bases, J shed 4 bases, and the junction held 6 bases outside the gene matches. Looked up from germline, CDR1 is SGHAT and CDR2 is FQNNGV. DNA of the CDR3: TGTGCCAGCAGCTGGCAGGACAGGGTATACGAGCAGTACTTC. This encodes CASSWQDRVYEQYF. The variable domain in full, completed from reference TRBV11-2 and TRBJ2-7, reads EAGVAQSPRYKIIEKRQSVAFWCNPISGHATLYWYQQILGQGPKLLIQFQNNGVVDDSQLPKDRFSAERLKGVDSTLKIQPAKLEDSAVYLCASSWQDRVYEQYFGPGTRLTVT.

The chain carries TRBV4-2 and TRBJ2-5; TRBD1 agrees at 7 bases. CDR1 is LGHNA, CDR2 YNFKEQ, per germline. The CDR3 spans 15 residues. After removal of 0 bases from V and 7 bases from J, the junction contained 8 bases not matched to a gene. The CDR3 protein is CASSQEMDRPATQYF. CDR3 coding DNA: TGTGCCAGCAGCCAAGAGATGGACAGGCCTGCGACCCAGTACTTC.

The CDR3, as DNA: TGTGCCAGCGGTGAGGGGAAAGCTTTCTTT. This codes for CASGEGKAFF. The chain uses TRBV3-1 and TRBJ1-1, with a possible D match to TRBD1 (5 bases). Per the germline V gene, CDR1 is LGHDT and CDR2 is YNNKEL (reference sequence). The CDR3 has 10 residues. V dropped 8 bases and J dropped 9 bases, with 10 bases sitting between them.

This clonotype has more than one count but fewer than ten. The rearrangement joins TRBV6-1 to TRBJ2-5; 10 bases are shared with TRBD1. The J call may be in error: the DNA end matches TRBJ2-7 better. The length of the CDR3 is 15 residues. Germline lookup yields CDR1 MNHNS and CDR2 SASEGT. CDR3 in DNA: TGTGCCAGCAGTGAGGGACAGGGGTTCTCCTACGAGCAGTACTTC. This gives the protein CASSEGQGFSYEQYF.

This clonotype has a handful of counts. The rearrangement links TRBV27 to TRBJ1-5; weak D call: TRBD1 (5 bases). V lost 9 bases and J 2 bases, leaving 20 bases between the germline ends. Germline V gives CDR1 MNHEY, CDR2 SMNVEV (reference sequence). The CDR3 has 16 residues. In DNA form, the CDR3 reads TGTGCCAGTAGTCGGGCAGGAGGGGTTGGCAATCAGCCCCAGCATTTT. Translating it yields CASSRAGGVGNQPQHF.

The chain couples TRBV18 to TRBJ1-6, with 9 bases lining up with TRBD1. The trim removed 4 bases at V and 10 bases at J, leaving 11 bases unmatched. This CDR3 region has 16 residues. Germline assignment: CDR1 KGHSH and CDR2 LQKENI. The CDR3 sequence is CASSLGTGKRMSPLHF. The DNA for the CDR3 is TGTGCCAGCTCACTCGGGACAGGGAAAAGAATGTCACCCCTCCACTTT.

A few counts support this clonotype. This chain joins TRBV6-5 and TRBJ2-5; 7 bases are shared with TRBD2. TRBJ2-1 matches the DNA end more closely, so the J call is doubtful. CDR1 is MNHEY, CDR2 SVGAGI, per germline. This CDR3 has 16 amino acids. The CDR3 nucleotides are TGTGCCAGCAGTTCCCCCATTAAGCGGGAAGACAATGAGCAGTTCTTC. Residues: CASSSPIKREDNEQFF.

CDR3 in amino acids: CASSSGLPGNEQFF. The CDR3 bases are TGTGCCAGCAGTTCGGGACTCCCCGGTAATGAGCAGTTCTTC. This chain links TRBV27 with TRBJ2-1, with D maybe TRBD2 (6 bases). The V gene lost 4 bases and the J gene lost 7 bases, with 14 bases spanning the gap. Looked up from germline, CDR1 is MNHEY and CDR2 is SMNVEV (reference sequence). The CDR3 is 14 amino acids.

This clonotype appeared a few times. The chain couples TRBV7-2 to TRBJ1-2, with D possibly being TRBD1 (6 bases). V lost 6 bases and J 0 bases, leaving 11 bases between the germline ends. CDR3 length equals 14 residues. Looked up from germline, CDR1 is SGHTA and CDR2 is FQGNSA. The CDR3 spells CASRPTGSNYGYTF. The CDR3 DNA reads as TGTGCCAGCAGACCGACAGGTTCTAACTATGGCTACACCTTC.

The chain joins TRBV9 to TRBJ2-7; D is ambiguous. The CDR3 totals 13 residues. V gave up 0 bases and J gave up 6 bases, with 10 bases separating them. The germline V gene encodes CDR1 SGDLS and CDR2 YYNGEE. In DNA form, the CDR3 reads TGTGCCAGCAGCGTAGCCGAGACGGGCGAGCAGTACTTC. It translates to CASSVAETGEQYF.

The chain uses TRBV18 and TRBJ2-3; no clear D gene. The ends were cut back, 4 bases at V and 2 bases at J, with 10 bases in the middle. This CDR3 contains 14 residues. In germline, CDR1 is KGHSH, CDR2 LQKENI. The chain's CDR3 is CASSHSELTDTQYF. The CDR3 DNA is TGTGCCAGCTCACACAGCGAACTCACAGATACGCAGTATTTT.

The chain uses TRBV28 and TRBJ2-7; D may correspond to TRBD1 or TRBD2 (5 bases each). CDR3 length: 12 residues. CDR1 and CDR2 (germline): MDHEN, SYDVKM. The V end was cut by 6 bases, the J end by 7 bases, with 13 bases between. CDR3 residues: CASRVGGKEQYF. As DNA, the CDR3 is TGTGCCAGCAGGGTTGGGGGTAAAGAGCAGTACTTC.